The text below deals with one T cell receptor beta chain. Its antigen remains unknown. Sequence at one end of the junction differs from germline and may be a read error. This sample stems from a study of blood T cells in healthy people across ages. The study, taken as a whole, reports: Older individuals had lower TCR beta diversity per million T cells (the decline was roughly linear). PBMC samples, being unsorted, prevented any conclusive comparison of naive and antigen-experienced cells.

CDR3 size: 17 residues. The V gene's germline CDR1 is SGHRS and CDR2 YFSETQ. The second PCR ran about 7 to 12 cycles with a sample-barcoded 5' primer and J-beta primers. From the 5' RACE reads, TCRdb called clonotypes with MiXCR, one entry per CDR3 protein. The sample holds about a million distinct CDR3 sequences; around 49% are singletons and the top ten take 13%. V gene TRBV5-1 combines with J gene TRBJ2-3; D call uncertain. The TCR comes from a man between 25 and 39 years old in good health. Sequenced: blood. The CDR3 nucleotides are TGCGCCAACAGCCCCCCCAACTTTGAGCCAGGCACAGATACGCAGTATTTT. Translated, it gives CANSPPNFEPGTDTQYF. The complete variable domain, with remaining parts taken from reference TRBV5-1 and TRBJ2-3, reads KAGVTQTPRYLIKTRGQQVTLSCSPISGHRSVSWYQQTPGQGLQFLFEYFSETQRNKGNFPGRFSGRQFSNSRSEMNVSTLELGDSALYLCANSPPNFEPGTDTQYFGPGTRLTVL.